These 27 T cell receptor beta chains were all obtained from the same sample, sequenced in a study of shared T cell receptors in the human thymus. TCRdb keeps only in-frame clones here, not all; method: immunoSEQ multiplex PCR. The table lists some 720,000 clones, roughly 88% of them singletons. The data were also submitted as part of a second study, on human thymus T cells.

The sample was thymocytes. The receptors stem from a boy less than two years old with a congenital heart defect.

The chain carries TRBV14 and TRBJ2-3; D is uncertain. This CDR3 contains 13 residues. The V gene lost 3 bases and the J gene lost 2 bases, with 6 bases spanning the gap. In germline, CDR1 is SGHDN, CDR2 FVKESK. CDR3 sequence (DNA): TGTGCCAGCAGCCAGGAGACCACAGATACGCAGTATTTT. Its translation is CASSQETTDTQYF.

The genes are TRBV7-9 and TRBJ1-1, with D perhaps TRBD1 (5 bases). Germline V gene lookup returns CDR1 SEHNR and CDR2 FQNEAQ (reference sequence). The CDR3 spans 16 residues. Trimming took 5 bases from V and 1 from J, leaving 17 bases between them. CDR3 amino acids: CASSPPHRPRNTEAFF. The DNA for the CDR3 is TGTGCCAGCAGCCCGCCCCACAGGCCGAGGAACACTGAAGCTTTCTTT. Variable domain in full (rest from reference TRBV7-9 and TRBJ1-1): DTGVSQNPRHKITKRGQNVTFRCDPISEHNRLYWYRQTLGQGPEFLTYFQNEAQLEKSRLLSDRFSAERPKGSFSTLEIQRTEQGDSAMYLCASSPPHRPRNTEAFFGQGTRLTVV.

This chain connects TRBV6-1 to TRBJ2-7; 8 positions agree with TRBD1. This CDR3 has 15 amino acids. Unmatched junction bases numbered 7, after V lost 5 bases and J lost 1 base. Germline assignment: CDR1 MNHNS and CDR2 SASEGT. The CDR3: CASSSQGQASYEQYF. CDR3 nucleotide sequence: TGTGCCAGCAGTTCCCAGGGACAGGCGTCCTACGAGCAGTACTTC.

This clone was picked up one time. At one boundary the junction diverges from the germline segment, which might be a read error. The chain carries TRBV9 and TRBJ2-3; 8 nucleotides match TRBD2. The CDR3 extends over 15 amino acids. Germline V gene lookup returns CDR1 SGDLS and CDR2 YYNGEE. The CDR3: CASRVGGLELDTQYF. For the CDR3, the DNA is TGTGCCAGCAGGGTAGGGGGACTAGAGCTAGATACGCAGTATTTT. The complete variable domain, with remaining parts taken from reference TRBV9 and TRBJ2-3, reads DSGVTQTPKHLITATGQRVTLRCSPRSGDLSVYWYQQSLDQGLQFLIQYYNGEERAKGNILERFSAQQFPDLHSELNLSSLELGDSALYFCASRVGGLELDTQYFGPGTRLTVL.

This sequence joins TRBV6-5 and TRBJ1-2; 8 bases agree with TRBD1. There are 13 residues in the CDR3. V lost 5 bases, J lost 10 bases, and 9 bases stayed unmatched. Germline V gives CDR1 MNHEY, CDR2 SVGAGI. CDR3 nucleotides: TGTGCCAGCAGTCAACGACAGGGGAATAACTACACCTTC. Translated, it gives CASSQRQGNNYTF.

This clone was seen a handful of times. The V call is TRBV5-6, the J call TRBJ1-4; D is unresolved. The length of the CDR3 is 14 residues. CDR1 SGHDT and CDR2 YYEEEE come from the germline V gene. Trimming removed 0 bases at V and 3 bases at J, with 6 bases between. CDR3 region: CASSLGRPNEKLFF. The CDR3 DNA sequence: TGTGCCAGCAGCTTGGGGCGGCCTAATGAAAAACTGTTTTTT.

The rearrangement uses TRBV6-5 and TRBJ2-3, with TRBD2 matching over 8 bases. The CDR3 loop spans 15 amino acids. Losses at the gene ends were 6 bases for V and 1 base for J; bases not matched to a gene: 6. From germline, CDR1 is MNHEY and CDR2 SVGAGI. CDR3 residues: CASSTPTSGTDTQYF. Written as DNA, the CDR3 is TGTGCCAGCAGCACCCCGACTAGCGGCACAGATACGCAGTATTTT.

The chain employs TRBV4-3 and TRBJ2-6, with TRBD1 as a possible D gene (6 bases). The CDR3 totals 17 residues. The V end lost 0 bases, the J end lost 4 bases, and 13 bases lay between the germline ends. Germline assignment: CDR1 LGHNA and CDR2 YSLEER. The CDR3 here is CASSQDNRVLGANVLTF. Written as DNA, the CDR3 is TGCGCCAGCAGCCAAGATAACAGGGTATTAGGGGCCAACGTCCTGACTTTC.

V and J are TRBV29-1 and TRBJ2-1, with a weak D call TRBD2 (6 bases). The CDR3 runs to 12 residues. The germline gives CDR1 SQVTM, CDR2 ANQGSEA. The V end lost 6 bases, the J end lost 6 bases, and 12 bases lay between the germline ends. The CDR3 loop reads CSVRVGGNEQFF. CDR3 nucleotides: TGCAGCGTGAGGGTGGGGGGCAATGAGCAGTTCTTC.

The chain combines TRBV2 with TRBJ1-2; 10 nucleotides agree with TRBD1. With 6 bases clipped from V and 0 bases from J, the junction kept 7 bases outside the gene matches. This CDR3 spans 16 amino acids. CDR1 and CDR2 (germline): SNHLY, FYNNEI. CDR3: CASSWDRGSSNYGYTF. The CDR3 DNA is TGTGCCAGCAGCTGGGACAGGGGTTCTTCTAACTATGGCTACACCTTC. Full variable domain (outside the CDR3, taken from reference TRBV2 and TRBJ1-2): EPEVTQTPSHQVTQMGQEVILRCVPISNHLYFYWYRQILGQKVEFLVSFYNNEISEKSEIFDDQFSVERPDGSNFTLKIRSTKLEDSAMYFCASSWDRGSSNYGYTFGSGTRLTVV.

The CDR3, as DNA: TGTGCCAGCAGCTTAGGGCAGGGGGGTCCCCATACGCAGTATTTT. This translates into CASSLGQGGPHTQYF. V usage is TRBV7-2 and J usage is TRBJ2-3; D perhaps matches TRBD1 (7 bases). The ends were cut back, 1 base at V and 7 bases at J, with 15 bases in the middle. This CDR3 is built from 15 residues. Germline V gene sequence: CDR1 SGHTA, CDR2 FQGNSA.

This clone was seen a few times. The rearrangement links TRBV5-6 to TRBJ2-4, with TRBD2 matching over 8 bases. Trimming cost V 1 base and J 5 bases; bases outside gene matches: 8. Germline V gene lookup returns CDR1 SGHDT and CDR2 YYEEEE. The CDR3 covers 16 residues. This CDR3 reads CASSLFLAGRQNIQYF. CDR3 in DNA: TGTGCCAGCAGCTTGTTTTTAGCGGGGAGGCAAAACATTCAGTACTTC.

This chain connects TRBV6-1 to TRBJ2-5; D is possibly TRBD2 (6 bases). The CDR3 spans 17 residues. Germline V gene sequence: CDR1 MNHNS, CDR2 SASEGT. V was pared by 2 bases and J by 7 bases, with 23 bases between. The CDR3 nucleotides read TGTGCCAGCAGTGAATCGGGAGTAGCCAAGGCCTCGGGGACCCAGTACTTC. This gives the protein CASSESGVAKASGTQYF.

V and J are TRBV10-3 and TRBJ2-3; 10 bases are a match to TRBD2. Germline values: CDR1 ENHRY, CDR2 SYGVKD. The length of the CDR3 is 17 residues. V lost 3 bases to trimming and J lost 2 bases; unmatched junction nucleotides: 8. This chain's CDR3 is CAISDTKREGDTDTQYF. Written as DNA, the CDR3 is TGTGCCATCAGTGATACCAAGCGGGAGGGCGACACAGATACGCAGTATTTT.

This chain links TRBV30 with TRBJ1-2, with D hard to call. The germline V gene encodes CDR1 GTSNPN and CDR2 SVGIG (reference sequence). Trimming removed 3 bases from V and 6 bases from J, with 11 bases in between. The CDR3 spans 12 residues. This CDR3 is CAWSPPVDGYTF. The CDR3 DNA is TGTGCCTGGAGCCCCCCGGTGGATGGCTACACCTTC.

V usage is TRBV5-6 and J usage is TRBJ1-1; weak D call: TRBD1 (5 bases). There are 15 residues in the CDR3. Germline V gene lookup returns CDR1 SGHDT and CDR2 YYEEEE. The V end was cut by 3 bases, the J end by 3 bases, with 15 bases between. The CDR3 nucleotides are TGTGCCAGCAGCTGGGCGGAGGGGCGGTACACTGAAGCTTTCTTT. It specifies CASSWAEGRYTEAFF.

The rearrangement uses TRBV4-3 and TRBJ2-5; possible D gene TRBD1, 5 bases. This CDR3 has 15 residues. Germline V gene data show CDR1 as LGHNA and CDR2 as YSLEER. V lost 0 bases and J 2 bases, leaving 10 bases between the germline ends. The CDR3 DNA reads TGCGCCAGCAGCCAAGATGAAAGGGGTCAAGAGACCCAGTACTTC. Encoded protein: CASSQDERGQETQYF.

The rearrangement links TRBV27 to TRBJ1-2, with 8 bases that match TRBD1. Germline CDR1 and CDR2: MNHEY and SMNVEV (reference sequence). The trim removed 5 bases at V and 7 bases at J, leaving 18 bases unmatched. CDR3 size: 17 residues. CDR3 sequence: CASSRWDRITSVGGYTF. DNA of the CDR3: TGTGCCAGCAGTAGATGGGACAGGATTACGTCGGTGGGTGGCTACACCTTC.

This rearrangement joins TRBV6-1 to TRBJ2-7; 7 bases align to TRBD2. The CDR3 is made up of 14 amino acids. Germline values: CDR1 MNHNS, CDR2 SASEGT. Trimming at V came to 6 bases and at J to 1 base, leaving 6 bases not matched to a gene. The CDR3 DNA is TGTGCCAGCAGGAGGAGGGAGGGGTCCTACGAGCAGTACTTC. Its protein is CASRRREGSYEQYF.

J is TRBJ2-3 and V is TRBV25-1, with 7 bases that match TRBD2. This CDR3 is built from 16 residues. CDR1 is MGHDK and CDR2 is SYGVNS in the germline V gene. The V gene end was trimmed by 1 base and the J gene end by 8 bases; junction bases not matched to a gene: 12. The chain's CDR3 is CASSESSREIGCTQYF. The CDR3 DNA follows: TGTGCCAGCAGTGAATCTTCGCGGGAGATTGGGTGTACGCAGTATTTT.

This clone was detected only a few times. The V call is TRBV28, the J call TRBJ2-7, with 7 bases that match TRBD2. The CDR3 covers 16 residues. The junction had 12 bases not matched to a gene; V was cut back by 6 bases and J by 1 base. The germline V gene encodes CDR1 MDHEN and CDR2 SYDVKM. The CDR3 loop is CASSLAGRDRSYEQYF. In DNA, the CDR3 is TGTGCCAGCAGCCTGGCTGGGAGGGATCGGTCCTACGAGCAGTACTTC.

The chain couples TRBV18 to TRBJ2-3; TRBD2 aligns across 11 bases. Germline V gene data show CDR1 as KGHSH and CDR2 as LQKENI. Germline trimming cut 6 bases from V and 5 bases from J; bases unmatched to any gene: 4. The CDR3 consists of 14 residues. CDR3 in DNA: TGTGCCAGCTCCTCCACTAGCGGGAGAGATACGCAGTATTTT. Residues: CASSSTSGRDTQYF.

The V call is TRBV6-6, the J call TRBJ2-1; TRBD2 matches 11 bases. Germline loops: CDR1 MNHNY, CDR2 SVGAGI (reference sequence). There are 16 residues in the CDR3. Unmatched junction bases numbered 10, after V lost 2 bases and J lost 10 bases. CDR3 coding DNA: TGTGCCAGCAGTTACCGCACTAGCGGGAGTACAGGGGAGCAGTTCTTC. As protein: CASSYRTSGSTGEQFF.

Note on this clone: The conserved phenylalanine or tryptophan is not found at the CDR3 terminus, so this likely reflects a read error. Because the CDR3's place on the DNA is in doubt, the DNA is left out and the CDR3 is given as listed by TCRdb. J is TRBJ2-7 and V is TRBV5-5; no check of the table's D call, TRBD2, against the DNA was made. The CDR3 spans 8 amino acids, including both terminal residues. The germline gives CDR1 SGHKS, CDR2 YYEKEE (reference sequence). The CDR3 sequence: CASSPWRG.

This clone was seen a few times. CDR3 protein: CAIGTSESQETQYF. CDR3 bases: TGTGCCATTGGGACTAGCGAGAGCCAAGAGACCCAGTACTTC. The rearrangement uses TRBV6-1 and TRBJ2-5; TRBD2 agrees at 10 bases. Germline V CDR1 and CDR2: MNHNS, SASEGT. With V trimmed by 10 bases and J by 1 base, 6 bases remained unmatched. The CDR3 consists of 14 residues.

In regard to this clone: At the DNA level, this CDR3 is encoded by other sequences in the same sample as well. The chain combines TRBV13 with TRBJ2-7, with TRBD2 matching over 11 bases. The J segment lost 4 bases and the V segment lost 5 bases, leaving 7 bases of the junction unmatched. Looked up from germline, CDR1 is PRHDT and CDR2 is FYEKMQ (reference sequence). CDR3 size: 15 residues. As DNA, the CDR3 is TGTGCCAGCAGCGTTAGCGGGAGGGCCCCATACGAGCAGTACTTC. As protein: CASSVSGRAPYEQYF.

The V and J genes are TRBV12-5 and TRBJ2-7, with TRBD1 identical over 8 bases. Unmatched junction bases numbered 4, after V lost 0 bases and J lost 0 bases. This CDR3 is 16 amino acids long. CDR1 LGHNT and CDR2 FRNRAP come from the germline V gene. The CDR3 nucleotides are TGTGCTAGTGGTTTGGTGCGACAGGGGCGCTCCTACGAGCAGTACTTC. This encodes CASGLVRQGRSYEQYF.